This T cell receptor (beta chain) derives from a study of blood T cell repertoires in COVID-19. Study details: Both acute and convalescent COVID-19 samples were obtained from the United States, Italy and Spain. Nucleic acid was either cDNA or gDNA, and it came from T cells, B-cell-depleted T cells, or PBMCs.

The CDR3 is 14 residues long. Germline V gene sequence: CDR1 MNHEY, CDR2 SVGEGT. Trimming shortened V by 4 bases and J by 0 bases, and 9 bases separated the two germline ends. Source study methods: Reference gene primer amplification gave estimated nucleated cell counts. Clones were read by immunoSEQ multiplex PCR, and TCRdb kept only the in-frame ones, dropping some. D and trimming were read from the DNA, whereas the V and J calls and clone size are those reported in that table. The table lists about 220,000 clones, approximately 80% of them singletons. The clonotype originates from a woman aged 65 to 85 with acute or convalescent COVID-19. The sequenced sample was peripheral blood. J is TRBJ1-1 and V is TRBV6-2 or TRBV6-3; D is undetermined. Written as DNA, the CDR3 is TGTGCCAGCAGTTGGTACAAAATGAACACTGAAGCTTTCTTT. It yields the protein CASSWYKMNTEAFF.